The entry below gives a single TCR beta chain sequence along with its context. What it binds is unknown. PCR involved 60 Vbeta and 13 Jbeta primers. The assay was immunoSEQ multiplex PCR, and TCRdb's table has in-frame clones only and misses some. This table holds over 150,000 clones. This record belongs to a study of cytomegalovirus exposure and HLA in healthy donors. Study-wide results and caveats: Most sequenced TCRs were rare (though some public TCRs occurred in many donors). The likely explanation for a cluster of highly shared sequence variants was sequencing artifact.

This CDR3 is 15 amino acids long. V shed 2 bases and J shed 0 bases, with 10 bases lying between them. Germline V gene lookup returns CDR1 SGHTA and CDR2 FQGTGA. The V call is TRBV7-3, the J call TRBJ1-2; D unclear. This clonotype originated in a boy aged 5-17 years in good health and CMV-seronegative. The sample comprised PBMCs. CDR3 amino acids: CASSLHPDANYGYTF. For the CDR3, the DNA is TGTGCCAGCAGCTTACACCCAGATGCTAACTATGGCTACACCTTC.